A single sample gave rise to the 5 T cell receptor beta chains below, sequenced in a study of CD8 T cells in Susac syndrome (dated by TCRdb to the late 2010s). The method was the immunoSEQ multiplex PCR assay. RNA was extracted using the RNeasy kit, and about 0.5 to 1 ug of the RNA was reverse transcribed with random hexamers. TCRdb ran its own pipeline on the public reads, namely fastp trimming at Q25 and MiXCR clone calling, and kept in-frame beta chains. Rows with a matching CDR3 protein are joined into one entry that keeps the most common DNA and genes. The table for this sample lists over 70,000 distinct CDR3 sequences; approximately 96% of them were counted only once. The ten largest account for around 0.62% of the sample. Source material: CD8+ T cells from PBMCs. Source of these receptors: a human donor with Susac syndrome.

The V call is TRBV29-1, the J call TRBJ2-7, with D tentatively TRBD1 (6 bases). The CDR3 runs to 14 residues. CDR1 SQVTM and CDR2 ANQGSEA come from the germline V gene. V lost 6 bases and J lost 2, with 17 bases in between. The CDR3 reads CSVLTGPFAYEQYF. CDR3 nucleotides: TGCAGCGTCCTGACAGGCCCTTTTGCCTACGAGCAGTACTTC.

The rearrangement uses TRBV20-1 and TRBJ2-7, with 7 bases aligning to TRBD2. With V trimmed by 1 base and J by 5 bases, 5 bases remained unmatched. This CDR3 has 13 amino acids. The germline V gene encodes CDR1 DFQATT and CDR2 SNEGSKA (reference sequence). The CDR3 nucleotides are TGCAGTGCTAGAGTCGGGGGGTTCGACGAGCAGTACTTC. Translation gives CSARVGGFDEQYF.

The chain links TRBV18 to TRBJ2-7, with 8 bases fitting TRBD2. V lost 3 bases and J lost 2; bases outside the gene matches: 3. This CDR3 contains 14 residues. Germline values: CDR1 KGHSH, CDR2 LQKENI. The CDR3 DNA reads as TGTGCCAGCTCACCCGCGGGGGGACCCTACGAGCAGTACTTC. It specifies CASSPAGGPYEQYF.

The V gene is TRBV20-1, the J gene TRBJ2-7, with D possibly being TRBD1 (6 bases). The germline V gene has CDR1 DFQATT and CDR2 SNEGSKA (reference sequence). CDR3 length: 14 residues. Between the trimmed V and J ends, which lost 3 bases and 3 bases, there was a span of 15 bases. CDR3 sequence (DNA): TGCAGTGCTAGCCTAGGGGGAGCAGGCTACGAGCAGTACTTC. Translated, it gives CSASLGGAGYEQYF.

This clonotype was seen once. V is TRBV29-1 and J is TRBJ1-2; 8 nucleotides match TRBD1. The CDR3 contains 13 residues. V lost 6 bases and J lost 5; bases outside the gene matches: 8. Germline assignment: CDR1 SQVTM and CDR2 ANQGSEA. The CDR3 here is CSVPGQGFYGYTF. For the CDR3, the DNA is TGCAGCGTACCCGGACAGGGTTTTTATGGCTACACCTTC.